This TCR beta chain was obtained from a study of shared clonotypes between healthy human individuals. Profiled with immunoSEQ multiplex PCR; TCRdb holds only in-frame clones, not every one. The data contain about 770,000 clones, about two thirds of them seen just once; the ten biggest clones take up approximately 1.8%. The CDR3 has 15 residues. V trimming: 1 base; J trimming: 10 bases; junction bases outside the gene matches: 12. Germline CDR1 is LGHNA and CDR2 is YNFKEQ. The specimen was memory CD4+ T cells sorted from blood. Subset reported: CD45RA-negative fraction. The rearrangement links TRBV4-2 to TRBJ1-1, with TRBD1 matching 7 bases. The TCR sequence derives from a woman aged 25 to 39 in good health. The CDR3 protein is CASSQGDHQGGRAFF. The CDR3 DNA reads as TGTGCCAGCAGCCAAGGTGATCACCAGGGGGGTCGAGCTTTCTTT.